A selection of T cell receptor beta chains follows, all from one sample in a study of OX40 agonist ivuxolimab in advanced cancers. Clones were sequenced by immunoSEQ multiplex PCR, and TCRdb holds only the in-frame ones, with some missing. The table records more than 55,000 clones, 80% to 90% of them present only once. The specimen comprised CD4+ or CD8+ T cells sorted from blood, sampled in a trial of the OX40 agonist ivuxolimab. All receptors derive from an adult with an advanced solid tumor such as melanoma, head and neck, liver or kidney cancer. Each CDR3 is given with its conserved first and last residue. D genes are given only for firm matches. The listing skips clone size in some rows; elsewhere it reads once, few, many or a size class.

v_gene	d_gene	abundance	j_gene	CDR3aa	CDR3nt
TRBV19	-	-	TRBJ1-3	CASSTLGANSGNTIYF	TGTGCCAGTAGTACTCTAGGGGCGAACTCTGGAAACACCATATATTTT
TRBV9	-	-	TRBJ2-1	CASSVLGLYNEQFF	TGTGCCAGCAGCGTATTAGGCCTTTACAATGAGCAGTTCTTC
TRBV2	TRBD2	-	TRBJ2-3	CASRAGTSGRGGTQYF	TGTGCCAGCAGAGCCGGGACTAGCGGGAGGGGGGGTACGCAGTATTTT
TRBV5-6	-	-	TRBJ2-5	CASSLRSGDQYF	TGTGCCAGCAGCTTAAGATCTGGGGACCAGTACTTC
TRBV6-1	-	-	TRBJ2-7	CASAGVLSYEQYF	TGTGCCAGCGCCGGGGTCCTCTCCTACGAGCAGTACTTC
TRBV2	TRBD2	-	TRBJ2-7	CASRGLAGVAYEQYF	TGTGCCAGCAGGGGACTAGCGGGAGTGGCCTACGAGCAGTACTTC
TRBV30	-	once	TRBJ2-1	CAWNPPWASGVQFF	TGTGCCTGGAACCCTCCCTGGGCGTCGGGAGTACAGTTCTTC
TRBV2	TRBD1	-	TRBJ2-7	CASSRQGANYEQYF	TGTGCCAGCAGTCGACAGGGGGCAAACTACGAGCAGTACTTC
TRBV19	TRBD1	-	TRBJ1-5	CASTEAGGTSNQPQHF	TGTGCCAGTACAGAAGCAGGGGGGACGAGCAATCAGCCCCAGCATTTT
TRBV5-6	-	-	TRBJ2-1	CASSLGGLTYNEQFF	TGTGCCAGCAGCTTGGGAGGGCTCACCTACAATGAGCAGTTCTTC
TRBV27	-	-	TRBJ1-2	CASSPSFDYGYTF	TGTGCCAGCAGTCCCTCGTTCGACTATGGCTACACCTTC
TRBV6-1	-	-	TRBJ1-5	CASSDPLGAGQPQHF	TGTGCCAGCAGTGATCCCCTCGGGGCTGGTCAGCCCCAGCATTTT
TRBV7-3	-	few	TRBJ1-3	CASSLTAGIGNTIYF	TGTGCCAGCAGCTTAACGGCAGGGATCGGAAACACCATATATTTT
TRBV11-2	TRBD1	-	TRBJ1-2	CASSPTGFGYTF	TGTGCCAGCAGCCCGACAGGGTTTGGCTACACCTTC
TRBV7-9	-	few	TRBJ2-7	CASSLPTSSVVEQYF	TGTGCCAGCAGCTTACCTACTTCCTCGGTTGTCGAGCAGTACTTC
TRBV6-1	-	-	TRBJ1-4	CASSVRERGEKLFF	TGTGCCAGCAGTGTAAGGGAGAGGGGTGAAAAACTGTTTTTT
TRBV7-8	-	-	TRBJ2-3	CASSITGRSDTQYF	TGTGCCAGCAGCATAACAGGACGTTCAGATACGCAGTATTTT
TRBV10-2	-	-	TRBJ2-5	CASSPNPETQYF	TGCGCCAGCAGTCCAAATCCGGAGACCCAGTACTTC
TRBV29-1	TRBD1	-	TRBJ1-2	CSVRTGQGTANYGYTF	TGCAGCGTGAGAACGGGGCAGGGGACAGCTAACTATGGCTACACCTTC
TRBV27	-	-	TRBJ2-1	CASSRQGVGSYNEQFF	TGTGCCAGCAGTCGACAAGGGGTTGGCTCCTACAATGAGCAGTTCTTC
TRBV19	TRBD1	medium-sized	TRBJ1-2	CASSISFPGQGAKGYTF	TGTGCCAGTAGTATAAGTTTCCCGGGACAGGGGGCGAAAGGCTACACCTTC
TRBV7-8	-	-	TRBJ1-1	CASSLGVDSLNTEAFF	TGTGCCAGCAGCTTAGGGGTGGACAGTTTGAACACTGAAGCTTTCTTT
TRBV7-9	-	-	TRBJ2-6	CASSLAYGSGANVLTF	TGTGCCAGCAGCTTAGCTTACGGCTCTGGGGCCAACGTCCTGACTTTC
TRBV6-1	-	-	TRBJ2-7	CASSERETSYEQYF	TGTGCCAGCAGTGAACGGGAGACTAGCTACGAGCAGTACTTC
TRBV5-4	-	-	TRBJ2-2	CASSTRQTTGELFF	TGTGCCAGCAGCACCCGACAGACCACCGGGGAGCTGTTTTTT
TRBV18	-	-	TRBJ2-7	CASSPTTGGTYEQYF	TGTGCCAGCTCACCAACGACTGGAGGGACGTACGAGCAGTACTTC
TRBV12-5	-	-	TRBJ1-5	CASGLVFAYSNQPQHF	TGTGCTAGTGGTTTGGTGTTTGCTTATAGCAATCAGCCCCAGCATTTT
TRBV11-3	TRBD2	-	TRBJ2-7	CASSLGLAGEQYF	TGTGCCAGCAGCTTAGGACTAGCGGGGGAGCAGTACTTC
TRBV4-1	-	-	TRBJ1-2	CASSQVRTAPYGYTF	TGCGCCAGCAGCCAAGTTCGGACGGCCCCCTATGGCTACACCTTC
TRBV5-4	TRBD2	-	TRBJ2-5	CASSLKLAGGQETQYF	TGTGCCAGCAGCCTAAAACTAGCGGGAGGGCAAGAGACCCAGTACTTC
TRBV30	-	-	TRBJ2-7	CAWSDPGDEQYF	TGTGCCTGGAGTGATCCGGGGGACGAGCAGTACTTC
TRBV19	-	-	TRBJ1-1	CASSIQGSTEAFF	TGTGCCAGTAGTATTCAGGGAAGCACTGAAGCTTTCTTT
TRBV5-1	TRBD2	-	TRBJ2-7	CASSFDSGSREQYF	TGCGCCAGCAGCTTCGATAGCGGGAGTCGGGAGCAGTACTTC
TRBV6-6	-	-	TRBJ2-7	CASCAGVGYEQYF	TGTGCCAGCTGTGCTGGAGTGGGTTACGAGCAGTACTTC
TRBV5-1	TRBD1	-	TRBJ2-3	CASSRGGYTDTQYF	TGCGCCAGCTCAAGAGGGGGCTACACAGATACGCAGTATTTT
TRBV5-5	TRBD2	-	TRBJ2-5	CASSSTSDKTQYF	TGTGCCAGCAGCTCGACTAGCGATAAGACCCAGTACTTC
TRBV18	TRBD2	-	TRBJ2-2	CASSPLLAGDPGELFF	TGTGCCAGCTCACCACTACTAGCGGGAGACCCCGGGGAGCTGTTTTTT
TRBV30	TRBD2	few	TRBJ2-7	CAWSGDAGGIEYF	TGTGCCTGGAGTGGAGACGCCGGGGGGATTGAGTACTTC
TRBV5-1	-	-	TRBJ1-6	CASSLETGYNSPLHF	TGCGCCAGCAGCTTGGAAACAGGGTATAATTCACCCCTCCACTTT
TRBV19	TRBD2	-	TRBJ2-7	CASSTSGSYEQYF	TGTGCCAGTAGTACTAGCGGGAGCTACGAGCAGTACTTC
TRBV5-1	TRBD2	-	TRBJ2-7	CASSPLTGGKYEQYF	TGCGCCAGCAGCCCTCTGACGGGAGGGAAGTACGAGCAGTACTTC
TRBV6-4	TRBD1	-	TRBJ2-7	CASSEDRDYEQYF	TGTGCCAGCAGTGAAGACAGGGACTACGAGCAGTACTTC
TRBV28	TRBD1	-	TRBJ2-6	CASSLVTGGPGANVLTF	TGTGCCAGCAGTTTAGTGACAGGGGGCCCCGGGGCCAACGTCCTGACTTTC
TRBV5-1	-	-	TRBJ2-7	CASSLGPTNLGQYF	TGCGCCAGCAGCTTGGGCCCTACTAATCTCGGGCAGTACTTC
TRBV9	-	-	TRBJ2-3	CASSVGGGVRDTQYF	TGTGCCAGCAGCGTAGGAGGGGGAGTCCGAGATACGCAGTATTTT
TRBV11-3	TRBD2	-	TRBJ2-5	CASSFGTSGSIGETQYF	TGTGCCAGCAGCTTTGGGACTAGCGGGAGTATCGGAGAGACCCAGTACTTC
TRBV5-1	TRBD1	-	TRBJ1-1	CASSVTGSNTEAFF	TGCGCCAGCAGCGTGACAGGGTCGAACACTGAAGCTTTCTTT
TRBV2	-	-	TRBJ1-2	CATKKGLGVGNYGYTF	TGTGCCACCAAAAAAGGCTTGGGGGTGGGAAACTATGGCTACACCTTC
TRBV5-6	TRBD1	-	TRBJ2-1	CASSLETGVPYNEQFF	TGTGCCAGCAGCTTGGAGACAGGGGTCCCCTACAATGAGCAGTTCTTC
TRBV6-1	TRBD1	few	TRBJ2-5	CASNLRDSPWETQYF	TGTGCCAGCAACCTCCGGGACAGCCCTTGGGAGACCCAGTACTTC
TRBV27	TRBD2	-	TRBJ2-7	CASSRGLAHNSEQYF	TGTGCCAGCAGTAGGGGACTAGCGCATAACAGCGAGCAGTACTTC
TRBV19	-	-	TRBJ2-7	CASSSTGFWPYEQYF	TGTGCCAGTAGTAGCACAGGGTTTTGGCCCTACGAGCAGTACTTC
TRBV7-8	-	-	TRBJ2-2	CASSLVGSGTSGELFF	TGTGCCAGCAGCTTGGTGGGATCAGGCACTAGCGGGGAGCTGTTTTTT
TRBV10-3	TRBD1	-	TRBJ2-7	CAISDRDRGLYEQYF	TGTGCCATCAGTGATCGGGACAGGGGTTTGTACGAGCAGTACTTC
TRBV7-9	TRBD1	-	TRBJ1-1	CASSPEQGTNTEAFF	TGTGCCAGCAGCCCGGAACAGGGGACAAACACTGAAGCTTTCTTT
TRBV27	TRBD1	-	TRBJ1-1	CASSVRDSLRVAFF	TGTGCCAGCAGTGTACGGGACAGCTTAAGGGTGGCTTTCTTT
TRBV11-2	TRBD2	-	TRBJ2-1	CASSSRSSGSSYNEQFF	TGTGCCAGCAGCTCCCGGTCTAGCGGGAGTTCCTACAATGAGCAGTTCTTC
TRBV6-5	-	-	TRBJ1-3	CASSYSGGRAGNTIYF	TGTGCCAGCAGTTACTCGGGGGGGAGGGCTGGAAACACCATATATTTT
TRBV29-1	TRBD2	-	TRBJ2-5	CSVGTSGQETQYF	TGCAGCGTTGGGACTAGCGGTCAAGAGACCCAGTACTTC
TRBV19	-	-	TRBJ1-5	CASSMGVASNQPQHF	TGTGCCAGTAGTATGGGGGTCGCCAGCAATCAGCCCCAGCATTTT